This record concerns one T cell receptor (beta chain) sequence. The protocol was immunoSEQ multiplex PCR, while the TCRdb copy is restricted to in-frame clones and leaves out a portion. The table includes about 2.4 million clones, around 90% detected once. Trimming removed 7 bases at V and 4 bases at J, with 14 bases between. Germline V gene sequence: CDR1 SNHLY, CDR2 FYNNEI. CDR3 length equals 13 residues. The sample is drawn from a study of shared clonotypes between healthy human individuals. The clonotype comes from a man between 18 and 29 years old in good health. Input material: naive CD4+ T cells sorted from blood. Subset denoted: CD45RA+ positively selected. This chain joins TRBV2 and TRBJ2-7; D is perhaps TRBD1 (6 bases). DNA for the CDR3: TGTGCCAGCACTTTCGGGACAACTTACGAGCAGTACTTC. Its translation is CASTFGTTYEQYF.